This entry lists 12 T cell receptor beta chains sequenced from one sample in a study of blood T cell repertoires in COVID-19. TCRdb's copy holds only in-frame clones and misses some; the assay was immunoSEQ multiplex PCR. Seen here are around 97,000 clones, 88% observed once, and the top ten hold about 3%. The sample comprised peripheral blood. These receptors were obtained from a human donor in a cohort sampled during active COVID-19.

The genes are TRBV19 and TRBJ2-7; 8 bases are shared with TRBD2. Germline loops: CDR1 LNHDA, CDR2 SQIVND (reference sequence). V trimming: 6 bases; J trimming: 1 base; junction bases outside the gene matches: 5. CDR3 length: 14 residues. The CDR3 spells CASSLGLGSYEQYF. In DNA form, the CDR3 reads TGTGCCAGTAGCCTGGGACTAGGATCCTACGAGCAGTACTTC.

This chain connects TRBV30 to TRBJ2-5; 9 positions match TRBD1. The CDR3 contains 14 residues. The V and J ends lost 3 bases and 2 bases, in that order; junction bases with no gene match: 4. Germline V lookup: CDR1 GTSNPN, CDR2 SVGIG (reference sequence). The CDR3: CAWSPGQGQETQYF. In nucleotides, the CDR3 is TGTGCCTGGAGCCCGGGACAGGGTCAAGAGACCCAGTACTTC.

The chain links TRBV10-2 to TRBJ1-3, with D unclear. Trimming cost V 2 bases and J 2 bases, with 16 bases left between them. Germline-derived CDR1 and CDR2 are WSHSY and SAAADI. The CDR3 totals 17 residues. The CDR3 is CASSEGSPTATGNTIYF. DNA of the CDR3: TGCGCCAGCAGTGAGGGGTCCCCAACAGCCACTGGAAACACCATATATTTT.

The genes are TRBV3-1 (or the pseudogene TRBV3-2) and TRBJ1-2, with D perhaps matching TRBD1 (6 bases). Between the trimmed V and J ends, which lost 0 bases and 4 bases, there was a span of 9 bases. The CDR3 is 14 residues long. Germline values: CDR1 LGHDT, CDR2 YNNKEL (reference sequence). Here the CDR3 DNA reads TGTGCCAGCAGCCAAGATGGGGGCGGCTATGGCTACACCTTC. Translated: CASSQDGGGYGYTF.

This chain connects TRBV7-9 to TRBJ1-5; the D is unclear. The CDR3 contains 14 residues. The germline V gene has CDR1 SEHNR and CDR2 FQNEAQ (reference sequence). The V end lost 5 bases, the J end lost 2 bases, and 10 bases lay between the germline ends. In DNA form, the CDR3 reads TGTGCCAGCAGCCCCCTATCTGGCAATCAGCCCCAGCATTTT. Protein: CASSPLSGNQPQHF.

This clone has a single count. The chain joins TRBV9 to TRBJ2-2; the match to TRBD1 covers 8 bases. The CDR3 runs 16 residues. V lost 4 bases and J lost 1; bases outside the gene matches: 6. Per germline, CDR1 SGDLS and CDR2 YYNGEE. The CDR3 DNA sequence: TGTGCCAGCAGCCCCCGACAGGGGTGGAACACCGGGGAGCTGTTTTTT. As protein: CASSPRQGWNTGELFF.

The chain has TRBV11-3 and TRBJ2-7, with a weak D call TRBD2 (5 bases). This CDR3 has 13 amino acids. The germline V gene encodes CDR1 SGHNT and CDR2 YENEEA. The ends were cut back, 4 bases at V and 4 bases at J, with 11 bases in the middle. The CDR3 nucleotides read TGTGCCAGCAGCTCAGGCACGGGATACGAGCAGTACTTC. It is translated as CASSSGTGYEQYF.

The chain links TRBV29-1 to TRBJ2-7, with D perhaps matching TRBD2 (6 bases). The CDR3 is made up of 14 amino acids. Germline V gene data show CDR1 as SQVTM and CDR2 as ANQGSEA. The V gene lost 4 bases and the J gene lost 0 bases, with 13 bases spanning the gap. The CDR3 region is CSVVWDLVSYEQYF. CDR3 bases: TGCAGCGTTGTGTGGGACTTGGTCTCCTACGAGCAGTACTTC.

This chain links TRBV6-2 or TRBV6-3 with TRBJ2-6, with D possibly matching TRBD1 (7 bases). Germline CDR1 reads MNHEY; CDR2 reads SVGEGT. Trimming pared 3 bases from V and 4 bases from J, leaving 19 bases between. This CDR3 spans 18 amino acids. The CDR3 coding sequence is TGTGCCAGCAGTTATGGAGGGGGCCTATCGGGAGGGGCCAACGTCCTGACTTTC. It encodes CASSYGGGLSGGANVLTF.

Worth noting for this clone: Given a much more abundant clone one base away, this may be a read error. The V call is TRBV19, the J call TRBJ2-7; D is uncertain. CDR3 length: 13 residues. Germline lookup yields CDR1 LNHDA and CDR2 SQIVND (reference sequence). For the CDR3, the DNA is TGTGCCAATAGTAATGGCAGATTCTACGAGCAGTACTTC. It yields the protein CANSNGRFYEQYF.

The V call is TRBV7-2, the J call TRBJ2-2, with TRBD2 matching 7 bases. The CDR3 length is 14 residues. From germline, CDR1 is SGHTA and CDR2 FQGNSA. J lost 6 bases, V lost 4 bases, and 5 bases had no gene match. CDR3 in amino acids: CASSSSGKAGELFF. The CDR3 DNA is TGTGCCAGCAGCTCTAGCGGCAAGGCCGGGGAGCTGTTTTTT.

The CDR3 DNA sequence: TGCGCCAGCAGCCAAACCGGGACAGGGGCCCACGAGCAGTACTTC. It encodes CASSQTGTGAHEQYF. The chain couples TRBV4-3 to TRBJ2-7, with 10 bases lining up with TRBD1. V gave up 2 bases and J gave up 5 bases; unmatched junction bases: 6. The CDR3 length is 15 residues. The germline V gene encodes CDR1 LGHNA and CDR2 YSLEER.